Sequencing of this T cell receptor beta chain was carried out in a study of PD-L1 blockade in urothelial cancer. Study-wide context: The patients' atezolizumab therapy, 1,200 mg intravenously every 3 weeks, started at some point between 2013 and 2014. There were a median of around 140,000 T cells in blood samples. Study-wide results and caveats: Durable-benefit patients expanded tumor-associated blood clones more at 3 weeks.

Trimming took 0 bases from V and 4 from J, leaving 10 bases between them. The CDR3 consists of 14 residues. Germline assignment: CDR1 SGDLS and CDR2 YYNGEE. The diagnosis in patients was locally advanced or metastatic urothelial carcinoma. Clones were read by immunoSEQ multiplex PCR, and TCRdb kept only the in-frame ones, dropping some. The sample consists of about 90,000 clones, 90% to 95% of them appearing once. Regarding this clone: Its antigen is unknown.

The TCR sequence derives from a man aged 55 to 70 with urothelial cancer. The V call is TRBV9, the J call TRBJ2-5; maybe TRBD1 (6 bases). The sequenced sample was PBMCs, obtained around atezolizumab (anti-PD-L1) treatment. The CDR3 sequence is CASSVEKGGETQYF. CDR3 DNA sequence: TGTGCCAGCAGCGTAGAGAAAGGGGGAGAGACCCAGTACTTC.